The 27 T cell receptor beta chains below all came from one sample that was sequenced in a study of T cells in Graves' hyperthyroidism and ophthalmopathy. RNA transcripts provided the source from which TCR beta CDR3 regions were amplified. During a first-round RT-PCR of the TCR CDR3, the HTBI primer set was used. TCRdb independently ran MiXCR on the multiplex PCR reads; one entry per CDR3 protein. The sample contains under 400,000 distinct CDR3 sequences, 16% of which appear only once. Sequencing used blood. These TCRs come from a man between 25 and 39 years old with Graves' hyperthyroidism.

This clonotype was observed a few times. This chain uses TRBV20-1 with TRBJ2-5; no firm D call. Trimming removed 5 bases at V and 7 bases at J, with 17 bases between. Germline CDR1 and CDR2: DFQATT and SNEGSKA (reference sequence). CDR3 length: 13 amino acids. CDR3 sequence reads: CSASHTNSGTQYF. CDR3 bases: TGCAGTGCTTCCCATACTAACTCGGGGACCCAGTACTTC.

This clonotype was picked up a small number of times. This rearrangement joins TRBV4-1 to TRBJ2-7; D unclear. The CDR3 totals 15 residues. V dropped 0 bases and J dropped 0 bases, with 9 bases sitting between them. Looked up from germline, CDR1 is MGHRA and CDR2 is YSYEKL. The CDR3 coding sequence is TGCGCCAGCAGCCAAGAGTACTCAAACTCCTACGAGCAGTACTTC. Translation: CASSQEYSNSYEQYF.

This clonotype showed up many times. This chain connects TRBV11-2 to TRBJ1-2, with a tentative D call TRBD1 (6 bases). Germline V gene data show CDR1 as SGHAT and CDR2 as FQNNGV. This CDR3 has 14 residues. The V gene lost 7 bases and the J gene lost 4 bases, with 16 bases spanning the gap. CDR3 protein: CASTLRDTVYGYTF. The CDR3 nucleotides are TGTGCCAGCACCCTACGGGACACAGTCTATGGCTACACCTTC.

V gene TRBV29-1 combines with J gene TRBJ2-2, with 7 bases aligning to TRBD1. Germline loops: CDR1 SQVTM, CDR2 ANQGSEA. The CDR3 has 14 amino acids. With 0 bases clipped from V and 5 bases from J, the junction kept 3 bases outside the gene matches. CDR3: CSVEDDRETGELFF. The CDR3 nucleotides read TGCAGCGTTGAAGATGACAGGGAGACCGGGGAGCTGTTTTTT.

This clonotype appeared many times. The rearrangement links TRBV27 to TRBJ1-6; no firm D call. This CDR3 has 12 residues. Trimming stripped 2 bases from V and 7 bases from J, with 3 bases between. The germline gives CDR1 MNHEY, CDR2 SMNVEV (reference sequence). CDR3 DNA: TGTGCCAGCAGTTTAGTCAATTCACCCCTCCACTTT. Protein product: CASSLVNSPLHF.

Details on this clonotype: Possible read error: a much larger clone is one base away. This chain joins TRBV27 and TRBJ2-3; D perhaps matches TRBD2 (6 bases). The CDR3 is made up of 19 amino acids. Germline V gene sequence: CDR1 MNHEY, CDR2 SMNVEV (reference sequence). The V end was cut by 5 bases, the J end by 8 bases, with 32 bases between. CDR3 nucleotides: TGTGCCAGCAGTCTTCCTATTAGCTACCGGGAGCCACACATAGGTACGCAGTATTTT. Translation gives CASSLPISYREPHIGTQYF.

This clonotype occurred a few times. Being one base from a much bigger clone, this may be a read error. The CDR3 sequence: CASTCGSGNGYTF. Written as DNA, the CDR3 is TGTGCCAGTACCTGTGGGTCTGGGAACGGCTACACCTTC. V and J are TRBV19 and TRBJ1-2; the D is unclear. CDR1 and CDR2 (germline): LNHDA, SQIVND (reference sequence). This CDR3 has 13 residues. The V end lost 7 bases, the J end lost 8 bases, and 17 bases lay between the germline ends.

In its sample, this clonotype was seen a few times. This may be a read error, as it is one base from a much larger clone. This rearrangement joins TRBV7-9 to TRBJ2-7; maybe TRBD1 (5 bases). Germline assignment: CDR1 SEHNR and CDR2 FQNEAQ (reference sequence). The V end was cut by 5 bases, the J end by 3 bases, with 8 bases between. The CDR3 runs to 12 residues. The CDR3 coding sequence is TGTGCCAGCAGCAAAGACAGCTACGAGCAGTACTTC. Its protein is CASSKDSYEQYF.

This clonotype was detected a few times. The chain couples TRBV6-1 to TRBJ2-3; tentatively, D is TRBD2 (5 bases). CDR3 size: 16 residues. V was pared by 5 bases and J by 5 bases, with 20 bases between. Germline V gene lookup returns CDR1 MNHNS and CDR2 SASEGT. CDR3 in amino acids: CASSPRPARRRDTQYF. DNA of the CDR3: TGTGCCAGCAGTCCGCGTCCGGCCAGGAGGAGAGATACGCAGTATTTT.

This clonotype was observed many times. The CDR3 DNA reads as TGTGCCAGCAGCCAACGGGAAATAACCTACAATGAGCAGTTCTTC. Residues: CASSQREITYNEQFF. The chain employs TRBV14 and TRBJ2-1; TRBD2 is a possible D gene (5 bases). V was shortened by 2 bases and J by 2 bases, with 10 bases between the two germline ends. This CDR3 is built from 15 residues. CDR1 and CDR2 (germline): SGHDN, FVKESK. The entire variable domain, with the rest obtained from reference TRBV14 and TRBJ2-1, is as follows: EAGVTQFPSHSVIEKGQTVTLRCDPISGHDNLYWYRRVMGKEIKFLLHFVKESKQDESGMPNNRFLAERTGGTYSTLKVQPAELEDSGVYFCASSQREITYNEQFFGPGTRLTVL.

Here the CDR3 DNA reads TGTGCCTGGTCTCCCGGAGGGCCCGGGACTAGCGGGAGCCTACAAGAGACCCAGTACTTC. Encoded protein: CAWSPGGPGTSGSLQETQYF. The V gene is TRBV30, the J gene TRBJ2-5, with 14 bases matching TRBD2. Unmatched junction bases numbered 19, after V lost 5 bases and J lost 2 bases. The germline V gene has CDR1 GTSNPN and CDR2 SVGIG (reference sequence). The CDR3 runs 20 residues.

This clonotype came up many times. The chain carries TRBV6-5 and TRBJ1-1; D is ambiguous. Trimming stripped 0 bases from V and 1 base from J, with 12 bases between. The CDR3 consists of 16 residues. Germline lookup yields CDR1 MNHEY and CDR2 SVGAGI. The CDR3 here is CASSYSYGLSNTEAFF. CDR3 in DNA: TGTGCCAGCAGTTACTCATATGGACTGTCGAACACTGAAGCTTTCTTT.

This clonotype was seen at least ten times. This rearrangement joins TRBV11-3 to TRBJ2-1; 10 positions agree with TRBD2. V dropped 4 bases and J dropped 5; count of bases not matched to a gene: 5. The germline CDR1 and CDR2 sequences are SGHNT and YENEEA. This CDR3 region has 15 residues. In DNA form, the CDR3 reads TGTGCCAGCAGCTCCCTAGCGGGGGCTAACAATGAGCAGTTCTTC. Encoded protein: CASSSLAGANNEQFF.

V gene TRBV9 combines with J gene TRBJ2-2; maybe TRBD1 (6 bases). Trimming took 3 bases from V and 7 from J, leaving 19 bases between them. CDR1 SGDLS and CDR2 YYNGEE come from the germline V gene. The CDR3 sequence is 16 residues long. The CDR3 DNA sequence: TGTGCCAGCAGCGCCTCGACAGGTGAAAGGTTCGGGGAGCTGTTTTTT. Amino acids: CASSASTGERFGELFF.

CDR3 coding DNA: TGTGCCAGCAGTTTAGGGTGGGGCGCTGAAGCTTTCTTT. Translation: CASSLGWGAEAFF. The genes are TRBV12-3 or TRBV12-4 and TRBJ1-1; weak D call: TRBD1 (5 bases). There are 13 residues in the CDR3. Trimming left V 1 base short and J 6 bases short, with 9 bases between.

This clonotype was counted at least ten times. J is TRBJ2-5 and V is TRBV11-3, with D perhaps matching TRBD1 (6 bases). The CDR3 is 13 amino acids. Trimming cost V 3 bases and J 3 bases, with 8 bases left between them. Per germline, CDR1 SGHNT and CDR2 YENEEA. In nucleotides, the CDR3 is TGTGCCAGCAGCTTCGGACAGAAAGAGACCCAGTACTTC. This encodes CASSFGQKETQYF.

The chain links TRBV28 to TRBJ1-3; D unclear. Germline assignment: CDR1 MDHEN and CDR2 SYDVKM. CDR3 length: 13 amino acids. Trimming stripped 9 bases from V and 4 bases from J, with 13 bases between. The CDR3 nucleotides are TGTGCCAGTACCTTTGGGCACGGAAACACCATATATTTT. The encoded protein is CASTFGHGNTIYF.

This sequence joins TRBV20-1 and TRBJ2-1, with TRBD2 as a possible D gene (6 bases). The CDR3 totals 16 residues. CDR1 DFQATT and CDR2 SNEGSKA come from the germline V gene (reference sequence). V lost 0 bases to trimming and J lost 0 bases, with 12 bases between them. CDR3 coding DNA: TGCAGTGCTAGAGATCGAACGGGAGCCTCCTACAATGAGCAGTTCTTC. Protein: CSARDRTGASYNEQFF.

This clonotype came up many times. The chain uses TRBV6-2 or TRBV6-3 and TRBJ2-7, with a possible D match to TRBD2 (8 bases). With 5 bases removed from V and 0 bases from J, the gap between germline ends came to 23 bases. The CDR3 is made up of 18 amino acids. In germline, CDR1 is MNHEY, CDR2 SVGEGT. The CDR3 bases are TGTGCCAGCAGTAGCGGGGGAGAACAGGACAGGACCTCCTACGAGCAGTACTTC. Amino acid sequence: CASSSGGEQDRTSYEQYF.

This clonotype has at least ten counts. This chain links TRBV18 with TRBJ1-5; 7 bases agree with TRBD1. J lost 4 bases, V lost 6 bases, and 3 bases had no gene match. This CDR3 spans 13 amino acids. CDR1 and CDR2 (germline): KGHSH, LQKENI. The CDR3 protein is CASSKDRNQPQHF. The CDR3, as DNA: TGTGCCAGCTCTAAGGACAGGAATCAGCCCCAGCATTTT. Based on the CDR3 plus reference TRBV18 and TRBJ1-5, the full variable domain is NAGVMQNPRHLVRRRGQEARLRCSPMKGHSHVYWYRQLPEEGLKFMVYLQKENIIDESGMPKERFSAEFPKEGPSILRIQQVVRGDSAAYFCASSKDRNQPQHFGDGTRLSIL.

This chain connects TRBV27 to TRBJ2-7, with a possible D match to TRBD2 (6 bases). Trimming shortened V by 4 bases and J by 0 bases, and 16 bases separated the two germline ends. CDR3 length: 16 residues. Per germline, CDR1 MNHEY and CDR2 SMNVEV (reference sequence). The CDR3 nucleotides read TGTGCCAGCAGTTCCTTCGGGAGTTCGAGCTCCTACGAGCAGTACTTC. Amino acids: CASSSFGSSSSYEQYF.

This clonotype was seen a handful of times. This rearrangement joins TRBV11-3 to TRBJ2-2; 8 bases are shared with TRBD2. The CDR3 loop spans 18 amino acids. The trim removed 0 bases at V and 3 bases at J, leaving 9 bases unmatched. Looked up from germline, CDR1 is SGHNT and CDR2 is YENEEA. As DNA, the CDR3 is TGTGCCAGCAGCTTAGATAAGACGGGAGGGCCGTACACCGGGGAGCTGTTTTTT. As protein: CASSLDKTGGPYTGELFF.

This clonotype was detected ten times or more. The chain employs TRBV20-1 and TRBJ2-1; D is undetermined. V dropped 4 bases and J dropped 6 bases, with 10 bases sitting between them. The CDR3 sequence is 12 residues long. Germline CDR1 is DFQATT and CDR2 is SNEGSKA (reference sequence). CDR3 protein: CSANFQPNEQFF. The DNA of the CDR3 is TGCAGTGCTAATTTCCAGCCCAATGAGCAGTTCTTC.

This clonotype was observed at least ten times. The J gene is TRBJ1-1, the V gene TRBV5-1, with a possible D match to TRBD1 (6 bases). CDR1 is SGHRS, CDR2 YFSETQ, per germline. This CDR3 region has 16 residues. V lost 0 bases to trimming and J lost 8 bases, with 20 bases between them. The CDR3: CASSLVPEGGGQEAFF. CDR3 nucleotides: TGCGCCAGCAGCTTGGTCCCGGAGGGGGGGGGCCAAGAAGCTTTCTTT. The full variable domain, its missing parts supplied by reference TRBV5-1 and TRBJ1-1, is KAGVTQTPRYLIKTRGQQVTLSCSPISGHRSVSWYQQTPGQGLQFLFEYFSETQRNKGNFPGRFSGRQFSNSRSEMNVSTLELGDSALYLCASSLVPEGGGQEAFFGQGTRLTVV.

The table lists this clonotype with a few counts. This sequence joins TRBV14 and TRBJ2-2, with TRBD1 as a possible D gene (6 bases). The CDR3 is 13 amino acids. CDR1 SGHDN and CDR2 FVKESK come from the germline V gene. V shed 7 bases and J shed 2 bases, with 8 bases lying between them. CDR3 coding DNA: TGTGCCAGCAACAGGGTAAACACCGGGGAGCTGTTTTTT. Residues: CASNRVNTGELFF.

At least ten counts were recorded for this clonotype. The chain has TRBV20-1 and TRBJ1-1; D gene uncertain. From germline, CDR1 is DFQATT and CDR2 SNEGSKA (reference sequence). The CDR3 has 13 amino acids. V gave up 0 bases and J gave up 3 bases, with 8 bases separating them. Here the CDR3 reads CSAREDGYTEAFF. For the CDR3, the DNA is TGCAGTGCTAGAGAGGACGGCTACACTGAAGCTTTCTTT.

In its sample, this clonotype was seen many times. V and J are TRBV24-1 and TRBJ2-5; 7 bases agree with TRBD2. The V and J ends lost 7 bases and 4 bases, in that order; junction bases with no gene match: 5. The CDR3 totals 13 residues. Germline values: CDR1 KGHDR, CDR2 SFDVKD. This CDR3 reads CATRGTGGETQYF. The CDR3 coding sequence is TGTGCCACCAGGGGTACGGGGGGAGAGACCCAGTACTTC.